The present T cell receptor (beta chain) was sequenced within a study of cytomegalovirus exposure and HLA in healthy donors. Across the whole study: The roughly 100 million unique TCR beta sequences, from 150 million to 200 million T cells, were found by an earlier analysis. Study-wide results and caveats: Cytomegalovirus-associated status was assigned to around 160 TCR beta chains.

In regard to this clone: Its antigen is as yet unknown.

Nominally healthy donors provided the samples, though records likely missed some immune exposures. PCR employed 60 Vbeta and 13 Jbeta primers. Produced via immunoSEQ multiplex PCR; TCRdb's table is partial and in-frame only. The data contain 150,000 to 200,000 clones, around four fifths of them singletons. Germline lookup yields CDR1 LGHNA and CDR2 YNFKEQ. The CDR3 has 14 residues. Trimming left V 0 bases short and J 4 bases short, with 8 bases between. The sample taken for sequencing was PBMCs. V and J are TRBV4-2 and TRBJ2-3, with D hard to call. The TCR was taken from a girl under 10 years old in good health and CMV-seropositive. The CDR3 reads CASSQENLADTQYF. The CDR3 DNA reads TGTGCCAGCAGCCAAGAAAATCTAGCAGATACGCAGTATTTT.